The 6 T cell receptor beta chains reported below all come from one sample, sequenced in a study of OX40 agonist ivuxolimab in advanced cancers. TCRdb keeps only in-frame clones here, not all; method: immunoSEQ multiplex PCR. Of tens of thousands of clones in the sample, around four fifths were seen once. Here the sequenced sample was CD4+ or CD8+ T cells sorted from blood, taken in a trial of the OX40 agonist ivuxolimab. These receptors all come from an adult with an advanced solid tumor such as melanoma, head and neck, liver or kidney cancer.

This sequence joins TRBV5-5 and TRBJ1-2; D unclear. The CDR3 consists of 15 residues. Trimming removed 1 base from V and 2 bases from J, with 12 bases in between. Germline V CDR1 and CDR2: SGHKS, YYEKEE (reference sequence). The DNA for the CDR3 is TGTGCCAGCAGCTTGCTCGGGGATTGGAACTATGGCTACACCTTC. This gives the protein CASSLLGDWNYGYTF. The full variable domain, with the rest looked up from reference TRBV5-5 and TRBJ1-2, is DAGVTQSPTHLIKTRGQQVTLRCSPISGHKSVSWYQQVLGQGPQFIFQYYEKEERGRGNFPDRFSARQFPNYSSELNVNALLLGDSALYLCASSLLGDWNYGYTFGSGTRLTVV.

This chain links TRBV6-6 with TRBJ2-5; no reliable D call. The CDR3 runs 13 residues. V was cut by 2 bases and J by 5 bases, with 9 bases left in between. The V gene's germline CDR1 is MNHNY and CDR2 SVGAGI (reference sequence). CDR3 in DNA: TGTGCCAGCAGTTACCGCGATTCGGAGACCCAGTACTTC. It is translated as CASSYRDSETQYF.

The V gene is TRBV2, the J gene TRBJ2-5; D is perhaps TRBD1 (5 bases). This CDR3 is built from 13 residues. The V end was cut by 7 bases, the J end by 5 bases, with 14 bases between. Germline CDR1 and CDR2: SNHLY and FYNNEI. The CDR3 sequence is CASKPRVSETQYF. The DNA for the CDR3 is TGTGCCAGCAAACCCAGGGTGAGCGAGACCCAGTACTTC. Using reference TRBV2 and TRBJ2-5 for the parts outside the CDR3, the full variable domain is EPEVTQTPSHQVTQMGQEVILRCVPISNHLYFYWYRQILGQKVEFLVSFYNNEISEKSEIFDDQFSVERPDGSNFTLKIRSTKLEDSAMYFCASKPRVSETQYFGPGTRLLVL.

This chain uses TRBV4-1 with TRBJ1-4; D perhaps matches TRBD1 (6 bases). In germline, CDR1 is MGHRA, CDR2 YSYEKL. Trimming stripped 3 bases from V and 8 bases from J, with 19 bases between. The CDR3 is 16 amino acids. DNA of the CDR3: TGCGCCAGCAGCCAGTACCCCGGCCAGGGGAAAGAAAAACTGTTTTTT. Encoded protein: CASSQYPGQGKEKLFF.

The genes are TRBV7-2 and TRBJ2-7; D is uncertain. Germline loops: CDR1 SGHTA, CDR2 FQGNSA. The germline V and J ends were trimmed by 2 bases and 4 bases, with 9 bases remaining between them. The CDR3 consists of 13 residues. For the CDR3, the DNA is TGTGCCAGCAGCTTAAACAGAGATTACGAGCAGTACTTC. Protein: CASSLNRDYEQYF. The full variable domain, completed using reference TRBV7-2 and TRBJ2-7, is GAGVSQSPSNKVTEKGKDVELRCDPISGHTALYWYRQSLGQGLEFLIYFQGNSAPDKSGLPSDRFSAERTGGSVSTLTIQRTQQEDSAVYLCASSLNRDYEQYFGPGTRLTVT.

V usage is TRBV10-3 and J usage is TRBJ1-1; TRBD1 aligns across 8 bases. Germline CDR1 ENHRY, CDR2 SYGVKD. The CDR3 runs 15 residues. Trimming at V came to 5 bases and at J to 5 bases, leaving 10 bases not matched to a gene. The CDR3 DNA is TGTGCCATCAGTATCGGACAGGGAAGTTTTACTGAAGCTTTCTTT. Its protein is CAISIGQGSFTEAFF.